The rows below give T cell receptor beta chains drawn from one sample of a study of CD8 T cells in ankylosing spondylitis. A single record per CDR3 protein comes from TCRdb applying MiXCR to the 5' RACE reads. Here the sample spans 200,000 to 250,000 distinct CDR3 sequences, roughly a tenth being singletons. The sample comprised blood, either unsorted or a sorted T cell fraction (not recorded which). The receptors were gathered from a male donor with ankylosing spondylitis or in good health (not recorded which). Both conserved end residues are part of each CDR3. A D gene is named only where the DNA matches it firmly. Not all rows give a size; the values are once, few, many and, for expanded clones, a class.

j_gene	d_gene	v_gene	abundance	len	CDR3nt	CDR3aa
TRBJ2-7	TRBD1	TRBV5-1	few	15	TGCGCCAGCAGCTCGTTGCGACAGGGAGACGGCGAGCAGTACTTC	CASSSLRQGDGEQYF
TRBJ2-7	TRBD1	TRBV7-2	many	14	TGTGCCAGCAGCCGTGGACAGGTAAACTACGAGCAGTACTTC	CASSRGQVNYEQYF
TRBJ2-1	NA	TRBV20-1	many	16	TGCAGTGCTAGAGATCGGAGGCGGAAGATCTACAATGAGCAGTTCTTC	CSARDRRRKIYNEQFF
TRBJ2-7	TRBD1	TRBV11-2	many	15	TGTGCCAGCAGCTCCCGACAGGGTGGTAACTACGAGCAGTACTTC	CASSSRQGGNYEQYF
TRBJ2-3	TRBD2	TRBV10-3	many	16	TGTGCCATCAGTGGCGAGCGGGGGTCACCCACAGATACGCAGTATTTT	CAISGERGSPTDTQYF
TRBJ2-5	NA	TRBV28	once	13	TGTGCCAGCAGTTTATGGGAGCAAGAGACCCAGTACTTC	CASSLWEQETQYF
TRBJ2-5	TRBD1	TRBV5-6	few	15	TGTGCCAGCAGGTATGGGACAGGGGCACAAGAGACCCAGTACTTC	CASRYGTGAQETQYF
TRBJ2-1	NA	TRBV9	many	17	TGTGCCAACAGCGTAGGAGGGGGAGGAACGGGGGGCAATGAGCAGTTCTTC	CANSVGGGGTGGNEQFF
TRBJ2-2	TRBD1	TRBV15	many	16	TGTGCCACCAGCAGGGGGGACAGGGGGCTGAGCGGGGAGCTGTTTTTT	CATSRGDRGLSGELFF
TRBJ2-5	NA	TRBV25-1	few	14	TGTGCCAGCAGCGGCCCGACAAAGGGCGAGACCCAGTACTTC	CASSGPTKGETQYF
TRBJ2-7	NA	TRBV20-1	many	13	TGCAGTGCTATCCGGGGTGGGTCCTACGAGCAGTACTTC	CSAIRGGSYEQYF
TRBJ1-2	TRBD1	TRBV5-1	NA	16	TGCGCCAGCAGCCATAGTACACAGGGGGCTAACTATGGCTACACCTTC	CASSHSTQGANYGYTF
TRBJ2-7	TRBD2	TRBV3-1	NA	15	TGTGCCAGCAGCCAAGTAGCGGGGGGGCCCTACGAGCAGTACTTC	CASSQVAGGPYEQYF
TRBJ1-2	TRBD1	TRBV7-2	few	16	TGTGCCAGCAGCTTAACCCCCTCGACAGGGGGCTCTGGCTACACCTTC	CASSLTPSTGGSGYTF
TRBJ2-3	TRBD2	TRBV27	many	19	TGTGCCAGCAGTTCACGACTAGCGGGGGGGCCTCATGGCACAGATACGCAGTATTTT	CASSSRLAGGPHGTDTQYF
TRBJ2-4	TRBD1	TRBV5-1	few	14	TGCGCCAGCAGCATGGGACAGGTAGAAAACATTCAGTACTTC	CASSMGQVENIQYF
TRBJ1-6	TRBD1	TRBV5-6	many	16	TGTGCCAGCAGCTTGGCAGGGGGCCTCTATAATTCACCCCTCCACTTT	CASSLAGGLYNSPLHF
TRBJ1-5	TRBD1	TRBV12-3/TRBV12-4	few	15	TGTGCCAGCAGTTGGACAGGGGAGGCGTCTCAGCCCCAGCATTTT	CASSWTGEASQPQHF
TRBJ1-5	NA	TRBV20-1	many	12	TGCAGTGCTAGTAGGAGCAATCAGCCCCAGCATTTT	CSASRSNQPQHF
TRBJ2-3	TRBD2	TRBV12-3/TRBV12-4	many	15	TGTGCCAGCAGCACTAGCGGGAGACGCACAGATACGCAGTATTTT	CASSTSGRRTDTQYF
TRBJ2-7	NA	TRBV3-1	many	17	TGTGCCAGCAGCCAAGTAGGGACACGGGGGGACTCCTACGAGCAGTACTTC	CASSQVGTRGDSYEQYF
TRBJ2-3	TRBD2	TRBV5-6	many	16	TGTGCCAGCAGCTTGAGGACTAGCGGGGGCAACCTAAGGCAGTATTTT	CASSLRTSGGNLRQYF
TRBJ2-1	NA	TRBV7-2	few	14	TGTGCCAGCAGGGAAATGGGGGGATACAATGAGCAGTTCTTC	CASREMGGYNEQFF
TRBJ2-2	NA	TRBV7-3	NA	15	TGTGCCAGCAGCTTAAAGGGTCCTCTCCCGGCGGAGCTGTTTTTT	CASSLKGPLPAELFF
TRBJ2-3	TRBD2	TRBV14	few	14	TGTGCCAGCAGCCCAGCGGGGGGCACAGATACGCAGTATTTT	CASSPAGGTDTQYF
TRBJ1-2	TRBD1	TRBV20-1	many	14	TGCAGTGCTAGACCCGAGACAGGGGGCGTTGGCTACACCTTC	CSARPETGGVGYTF
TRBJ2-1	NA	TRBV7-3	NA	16	TGTGCCAGCAGCGCCCAGTTGACGCGGGGGCATAGTGGGCAGTTCTTC	CASSAQLTRGHSGQFF
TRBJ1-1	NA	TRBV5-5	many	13	TGTGCCAGCAGCGCCAACACCGCTTACGAAGCTTTCTTT	CASSANTAYEAFF
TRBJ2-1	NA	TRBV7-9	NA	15	TGTGCCAGCAGCTTTGGTCGTGGGATAGCGAATGAGCAGTTCTTC	CASSFGRGIANEQFF
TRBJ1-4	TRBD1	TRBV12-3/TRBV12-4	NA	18	TGTGCCAGCAGAATAGGGACAGGGGGCTCGTGGATAAGTGAAAAACTGTTTTTT	CASRIGTGGSWISEKLFF
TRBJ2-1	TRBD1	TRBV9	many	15	TGTGCCAGCAGCGTAGGACAGGGGACCTACAATGAGCAGTTCTTC	CASSVGQGTYNEQFF
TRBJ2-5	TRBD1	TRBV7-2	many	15	TGTGCCAGCAGCTCTAACAGGGGGCGAGCAGAGACCCAGTACTTC	CASSSNRGRAETQYF
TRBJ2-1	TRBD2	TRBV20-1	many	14	TGCAGTGCTACGACCGGGACTAGATACAATGAGCAGTTCTTC	CSATTGTRYNEQFF
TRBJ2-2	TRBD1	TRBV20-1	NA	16	TGCAGTGCTAGAGAATGGGACAGGGGGGGCGCCGGGGAGCTGTTTTTT	CSAREWDRGGAGELFF
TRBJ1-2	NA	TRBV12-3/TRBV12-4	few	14	TGTGCCAGCAGCTCACCCGAACAAAACTATGGCTACACCTTC	CASSSPEQNYGYTF
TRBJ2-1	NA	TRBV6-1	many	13	TGTGCCAGCAGATCGGGACCGCACAATGAGCAGTTCTTC	CASRSGPHNEQFF
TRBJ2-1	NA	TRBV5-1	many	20	TGCGCCAGCAGTGGACCGAAGAGGAGGAGGGGGCGGTTTTTAGTAAATGAGCAGTTCTTC	CASSGPKRRRGRFLVNEQFF
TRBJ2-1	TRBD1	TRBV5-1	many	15	TGCGCCAGCAGCTTGGGACAGGGTTCATACAATGAGCAGTTCTTC	CASSLGQGSYNEQFF
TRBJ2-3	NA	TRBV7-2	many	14	TGTGCCAGCAGCCCCCGGGATTACACAGATACGCAGTATTTT	CASSPRDYTDTQYF
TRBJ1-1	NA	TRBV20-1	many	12	TGCAGTGGAGCTACGGAGAACACTGAAGCTTTCTTT	CSGATENTEAFF
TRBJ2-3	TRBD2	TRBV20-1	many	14	TGCAGTGGCAGGCAGCGGGGAAGCACAGATACGCAGTATTTT	CSGRQRGSTDTQYF
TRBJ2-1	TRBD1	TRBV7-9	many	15	TGTGCCAGCAGCTTAGGGGGGACAGGGCCAAATGAGCAGTTCTTC	CASSLGGTGPNEQFF
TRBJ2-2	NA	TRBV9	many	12	TGTGCCAGCAGCGCCCCGTCCGGGGAGCTGTTTTTT	CASSAPSGELFF